This TCR beta chain was retrieved from a study of blood T cell repertoires in COVID-19. Study context: The United States, Italy and Spain provided the acute and convalescent COVID-19 samples. The cDNA or gDNA used as material had been derived from T cells, B-cell-depleted T cells, or PBMCs.

V was clipped by 0 bases and J by 6 bases, with 9 bases between them. The CDR3 runs to 14 residues. The germline V gene has CDR1 MNHEY and CDR2 SVGAGI. As originally analysed: The assay estimated nucleated cells by amplifying reference gene primers. Only in-frame clones appear in the TCRdb table, and some are missing; sequencing was by immunoSEQ multiplex PCR. V and J calls and clone size are as listed in that table; D and trimming were resolved from the DNA. Altogether approximately 300,000 clones are present, roughly nine tenths being singletons, with the ten largest covering approximately 2%. This TCR was recovered from a man younger than 35 with active or convalescent COVID-19. V and J are TRBV6-5 and TRBJ1-5; D might be TRBD1 (6 bases). Sample: peripheral blood. The CDR3 coding sequence is TGTGCCAGCAGTTACTCGGGGGCTCGTCAGCCCCAGCATTTT. Amino acids: CASSYSGARQPQHF.